This T cell receptor beta chain originates from a study of cytomegalovirus exposure and HLA in healthy donors. In regard to this clone: Antigen unknown.

The primer mix had 60 Vbeta and 13 Jbeta primers. Using immunoSEQ multiplex PCR, the repertoire was profiled, and TCRdb retains in-frame clones only, with some absent. The top ten hold about 5% of the sample, which has 70,000 to 95,000 clones, 62% seen once. Study conclusions and caveats: Versus the roughly 670-donor mean, an Asian-associated ancestry cluster reportedly showed fewer N-insertions in a later analysis. There were a few CMV-associated chains whose specificity for CMV antigens was confirmed in vitro. The availability of immune exposure information extended only to CMV serostatus.

Sequences were obtained from PBMCs. The source is a woman between 25 and 40 years old in good health and CMV-seropositive.

The CDR3 loop is CASSGRQGGQTQYF. The CDR3 bases are TGTGCCAGCAGTGGACGACAGGGCGGGCAGACCCAGTACTTC. The chain couples TRBV6-1 to TRBJ2-5; the match to TRBD1 covers 7 bases. The CDR3 length is 14 residues. CDR1 and CDR2 (germline): MNHNS, SASEGT. V lost 4 bases and J lost 6; bases outside the gene matches: 8.